Sequencing of this T cell receptor beta chain was carried out in a study of control samples from healthy donors and cancer patients. Some clones are missing from TCRdb's copy, which holds only in-frame ones; the method was immunoSEQ multiplex PCR. The data show 150,000 or so clones, about 94% seen once. This clone appeared a single time. Looked up from germline, CDR1 is KGHSH and CDR2 is LQKENI. Trimming removed 0 bases from V and 2 bases from J, with 15 bases in between. This CDR3 spans 17 amino acids. Sequenced sample: blood. The chain uses TRBV18 and TRBJ2-3; D is possibly TRBD2 (5 bases). The receptor was derived from a middle-aged man in good health. The DNA for the CDR3 is TGTGCCAGCTCACCACCGGGTGGAGGCGGCTTCACAGATACGCAGTATTTT. Its translation is CASSPPGGGGFTDTQYF.